These 30 T cell receptor beta chains share one sample of origin, sequenced in a study of T cell responses to AZD1222 COVID-19 vaccine. The data were produced by immunoSEQ multiplex PCR, yet TCRdb's version contains in-frame clones alone and is incomplete. The table has tens of thousands of clones, around 87% seen once; the top ten hold approximately 8.7%. Sample: peripheral blood, taken on day 0 of AZD1222 vaccination. The source is an adult in good health.

The chain has TRBV9 and TRBJ1-1; 7 bases agree with TRBD1. Germline V CDR1 and CDR2: SGDLS, YYNGEE. V was pared by 7 bases and J by 2 bases, with 5 bases of the junction left unmatched. This CDR3 is built from 13 residues. The CDR3 sequence: CASGRQGNTEAFF. Here the CDR3 DNA reads TGTGCCAGCGGAAGACAGGGAAACACTGAAGCTTTCTTT.

The J gene is TRBJ1-4, the V gene TRBV28; 7 nucleotides match TRBD1. The length of the CDR3 is 12 residues. The trim removed 6 bases at V and 7 bases at J, leaving 2 bases unmatched. CDR1 is MDHEN and CDR2 is SYDVKM in the germline V gene. DNA of the CDR3: TGTGCCAGCAGGGGGACAGCTGAAAAACTGTTTTTT. Its protein is CASRGTAEKLFF. Based on the CDR3 plus reference TRBV28 and TRBJ1-4, the full variable domain is DVKVTQSSRYLVKRTGEKVFLECVQDMDHENMFWYRQDPGLGLRLIYFSYDVKMKEKGDIPEGYSVSREKKERFSLILESASTNQTSMYLCASRGTAEKLFFGSGTQLSVL.

This clone has a handful of counts. This chain uses TRBV21-1 with TRBJ1-1. TRBV21-1 is a documented pseudogene. The CDR3 totals 16 residues. CDR3 protein: CASSCCFFFSGTEAFF. CDR3 bases: TGTGCCAGCAGCTGCTGCTTCTTTTTCTCTGGCACTGAAGCTTTCTTT.

The CDR3 reads CASSNGAIQPQHF. The CDR3 region has the DNA TGTGCCAGCAGTAATGGGGCGATTCAGCCCCAGCATTTT. The V call is TRBV6-5, the J call TRBJ1-5; D is possibly TRBD1 (5 bases). Trimming took 5 bases from V and 6 from J, leaving 11 bases between them. Germline CDR1 MNHEY, CDR2 SVGAGI. The CDR3 totals 13 residues.

The chain combines TRBV10-3 with TRBJ1-1; 7 bases line up with TRBD1. The length of the CDR3 is 14 residues. V shed 8 bases, J shed 0 bases, and the junction held 6 bases outside the gene matches. Germline V gene sequence: CDR1 ENHRY, CDR2 SYGVKD. The DNA for the CDR3 is TGTGCCATCGGAAAAACAGGGGTGAACACTGAAGCTTTCTTT. Amino acid sequence: CAIGKTGVNTEAFF.

In its sample, this clone was seen once. V is TRBV7-9 and J is TRBJ2-7; D call uncertain. CDR3 length: 14 residues. V lost 1 base, J lost 3 bases, and 10 bases lay in between. Germline values: CDR1 SEHNR, CDR2 FQNEAQ (reference sequence). CDR3: CASSLVATNYEQYF. As DNA, the CDR3 is TGTGCCAGCAGCTTAGTGGCCACAAACTACGAGCAGTACTTC.

The CDR3 DNA sequence: TGTGCCAGCAGGAGGTCTGGACAACCAAACTATGGCTACACCTTC. It encodes CASRRSGQPNYGYTF. This rearrangement joins TRBV9 to TRBJ1-2, with D perhaps matching TRBD1 (5 bases). The CDR3 spans 15 residues. Germline CDR1 reads SGDLS; CDR2 reads YYNGEE. V shed 5 bases and J shed 2 bases, with 16 bases lying between them.

This rearrangement joins TRBV30 to TRBJ1-5, with 11 bases aligning to TRBD1. The CDR3 consists of 17 residues. In germline, CDR1 is GTSNPN, CDR2 SVGIG (reference sequence). Losses at the gene ends were 2 bases for V and 6 bases for J; bases not matched to a gene: 12. This CDR3 reads CAWSKGAGQGARQPQHF. CDR3 in DNA: TGTGCCTGGAGTAAGGGGGCCGGACAGGGGGCGCGTCAGCCCCAGCATTTT.

The chain carries TRBV9 and TRBJ1-3; possible D gene TRBD1, 5 bases. This CDR3 has 16 amino acids. V was pared by 4 bases and J by 0 bases, with 14 bases between. Germline assignment: CDR1 SGDLS and CDR2 YYNGEE. Here the CDR3 reads CASSPRDVSSGNTIYF. The CDR3 DNA follows: TGTGCCAGCAGCCCCCGGGACGTAAGCTCTGGAAACACCATATATTTT.

CDR3 protein: CASGRQVTDTQYF. The CDR3 DNA sequence: TGTGCCAGCGGTCGACAGGTAACAGATACGCAGTATTTT. The chain combines TRBV27 with TRBJ2-3; D perhaps matches TRBD1 (6 bases). Germline assignment: CDR1 MNHEY and CDR2 SMNVEV (reference sequence). The CDR3 consists of 13 residues. V gave up 8 bases and J gave up 3 bases, with 12 bases separating them.

The V call is TRBV21-1, the J call TRBJ2-3; the table names TRBD2, a call not compared with the DNA. TRBV21-1 is reported as a pseudogene. The length of the CDR3 is 14 residues. The CDR3 DNA reads TGTGGCTCCGGCAAGCGATCCTGCACAGATACGCAGTATTTT. Protein: CGSGKRSCTDTQYF.

This clone came up a few times. The chain carries TRBV18 and TRBJ1-4; no firm D call. The CDR3 sequence is 14 residues long. Germline V gene lookup returns CDR1 KGHSH and CDR2 LQKENI. Trimming took off 2 bases at V and 8 bases at J, with 12 bases between the two ends. The DNA for the CDR3 is TGTGCCAGCTCACCATACAGCGAGAGCGAAAAACTGTTTTTT. This sequence encodes CASSPYSESEKLFF.

The chain couples TRBV5-1 to TRBJ2-4, with D perhaps matching TRBD2 (7 bases). The CDR3 covers 17 residues. CDR1 is SGHRS and CDR2 is YFSETQ in the germline V gene. V was shortened by 1 base and J by 4 bases, with 18 bases between the two germline ends. This CDR3 reads CASSLKAGAENKNIQYF. The CDR3 nucleotides read TGCGCCAGCAGCTTGAAGGCGGGGGCCGAAAATAAAAACATTCAGTACTTC.

V and J are TRBV30 and TRBJ2-3; D gene unclear. Germline lookup yields CDR1 GTSNPN and CDR2 SVGIG (reference sequence). CDR3 size: 15 residues. With 0 bases removed from V and 1 base from J, the gap between germline ends came to 11 bases. CDR3 in DNA: TGTGCCTGGAGTGTACTTGGCTATCGCACAGATACGCAGTATTTT. Its translation: CAWSVLGYRTDTQYF.

The chain uses TRBV2 and TRBJ2-3, with D perhaps TRBD2 (5 bases). The CDR3 extends over 11 amino acids. Trimming took 5 bases from V and 5 from J, leaving 5 bases between them. Germline V gene data show CDR1 as SNHLY and CDR2 as FYNNEI. CDR3 in amino acids: CASSRGDTQYF. The CDR3 bases are TGTGCCAGCAGTCGGGGAGATACGCAGTATTTT.

Only one count was recorded for this clone. The sample has other DNA sequences that encode this CDR3 too. The chain is built from TRBV7-9 and TRBJ2-7; perhaps TRBD1 as D (7 bases). This CDR3 spans 15 amino acids. Between the trimmed V and J ends, which lost 5 bases and 2 bases, there was a span of 16 bases. CDR1 is SEHNR and CDR2 is FQNEAQ in the germline V gene (reference sequence). DNA for the CDR3: TGTGCCAGCAGCCACAGACAGGGAGGCACCTACGAGCAGTACTTC. Encoded protein: CASSHRQGGTYEQYF. Complete variable domain (other parts from reference TRBV7-9 and TRBJ2-7): DTGVSQNPRHKITKRGQNVTFRCDPISEHNRLYWYRQTLGQGPEFLTYFQNEAQLEKSRLLSDRFSAERPKGSFSTLEIQRTEQGDSAMYLCASSHRQGGTYEQYFGPGTRLTVT.

The chain has TRBV7-3 and TRBJ1-3; D gene uncertain. CDR1 and CDR2 from the germline V gene are SGHTA and FQGTGA. The CDR3 loop spans 15 amino acids. V gave up 5 bases and J gave up 3 bases, with 14 bases separating them. This CDR3 reads CASSPSGQRGNTIYF. The CDR3 DNA is TGTGCCAGCAGCCCGAGTGGGCAGCGTGGAAACACCATATATTTT.

This chain uses TRBV6-4 with TRBJ1-2, with 10 bases that match TRBD1. The CDR3 is 18 residues long. The V gene end was trimmed by 3 bases and the J gene end by 0 bases; junction bases not matched to a gene: 10. CDR1 MRHNA and CDR2 SNTAGT come from the germline V gene. The CDR3, as DNA: TGTGCCAGCAGTGAGTTACATAGGACAGGGGGGGCTAACTATGGCTACACCTTC. Protein: CASSELHRTGGANYGYTF.

The rearrangement joins TRBV6-5 to TRBJ2-3; TRBD2 agrees at 12 bases. J lost 9 bases, V lost 10 bases, and 8 bases had no gene match. The CDR3 is made up of 13 amino acids. Germline CDR1 reads MNHEY; CDR2 reads SVGAGI. The CDR3, as DNA: TGTGCCACCCAGGCTAGCGGGGGGGGAACGCAGTATTTT. Translated: CATQASGGGTQYF.

This clone has only one observation. The rearrangement links TRBV7-9 to TRBJ2-7; D is undetermined. V gave up 8 bases and J gave up 3 bases, with 8 bases separating them. Germline V gives CDR1 SEHNR, CDR2 FQNEAQ (reference sequence). The CDR3 has 11 residues. The CDR3 DNA sequence: TGTGCCAGCGGCATAAACTACGAGCAGTACTTC. Protein product: CASGINYEQYF.

The V and J genes are TRBV6-4 and TRBJ1-2; a weak D match, TRBD1 (6 bases). Deletions cut 6 bases from V and 0 bases from J, with 8 bases between. This CDR3 has 13 amino acids. The V gene's germline CDR1 is MRHNA and CDR2 SNTAGT. CDR3 residues: CASRQGANYGYTF. CDR3 DNA: TGTGCCAGCAGACAGGGCGCTAACTATGGCTACACCTTC.

V is TRBV18 and J is TRBJ1-2; D possibly corresponds to TRBD1 (6 bases). The CDR3 runs 15 residues. Germline values: CDR1 KGHSH, CDR2 LQKENI. V was trimmed by 4 bases and J by 1 base, leaving 13 bases between them. The CDR3 reads CASSLGGAGNYGYTF. As DNA, the CDR3 is TGTGCCAGCTCACTCGGGGGGGCTGGTAACTATGGCTACACCTTC.

V gene TRBV18 combines with J gene TRBJ1-2; D gene unclear. CDR3 length: 15 residues. V lost 2 bases and J 0 bases, leaving 10 bases between the germline ends. Germline CDR1 reads KGHSH; CDR2 reads LQKENI. The CDR3 here is CASSPNGRSNYGYTF. For the CDR3, the DNA is TGTGCCAGCTCACCAAACGGAAGATCTAACTATGGCTACACCTTC.

The rearrangement links TRBV5-6 to TRBJ2-1; 8 positions match TRBD2. V shed 1 base, J shed 3 bases, and the junction held 6 bases outside the gene matches. The CDR3 is made up of 16 amino acids. Germline assignment: CDR1 SGHDT and CDR2 YYEEEE. The CDR3 loop reads CASSLFSGGVYNEQFF. The CDR3 DNA sequence: TGTGCCAGCAGCTTGTTCAGCGGGGGAGTCTACAATGAGCAGTTCTTC. Variable domain in full (rest from reference TRBV5-6 and TRBJ2-1): DAGVTQSPTHLIKTRGQQVTLRCSPKSGHDTVSWYQQALGQGPQFIFQYYEEEERQRGNFPDRFSGHQFPNYSSELNVNALLLGDSALYLCASSLFSGGVYNEQFFGPGTRLTVL.

The genes are TRBV27 and TRBJ1-1; D remains unclear. Germline V gene sequence: CDR1 MNHEY, CDR2 SMNVEV (reference sequence). The CDR3 runs to 13 residues. V gave up 4 bases and J gave up 1 base, with 7 bases separating them. CDR3: CASSSGTNTEAFF. The CDR3 region has the DNA TGTGCCAGCAGTTCAGGTACGAACACTGAAGCTTTCTTT.

The chain has TRBV4-3 and TRBJ1-6, with TRBD1 as a possible D gene (6 bases). V shed 4 bases and J shed 6 bases, with 13 bases lying between them. The CDR3 runs to 15 residues. The germline V gene has CDR1 LGHNA and CDR2 YSLEER. CDR3: CASSPQGGTNSPLHF. The CDR3 region has the DNA TGCGCCAGCAGCCCTCAAGGGGGTACTAATTCACCCCTCCACTTT.

The sample holds one count of this clone. V gene TRBV19 combines with J gene TRBJ2-3, with D unresolved. The V gene's germline CDR1 is LNHDA and CDR2 SQIVND (reference sequence). V was clipped by 3 bases and J by 2 bases, with 3 bases between them. The CDR3 consists of 12 residues. CDR3 residues: CASSITTDTQYF. The CDR3, as DNA: TGTGCCAGTAGTATCACCACAGATACGCAGTATTTT.

This clone has a handful of counts. CDR3 DNA: TGTGCCAGCAGCCAAGAGAGTAGTCTAGCCAGTGAGACCCAGTACTTC. This encodes CASSQESSLASETQYF. The V gene is TRBV3-1 (or the pseudogene TRBV3-2), the J gene TRBJ2-5, with a tentative D call TRBD2 (5 bases). The CDR3 has 16 amino acids. Germline CDR1 reads LGHDT; CDR2 reads YNNKEL (reference sequence). V lost 0 bases and J lost 5, with 16 bases in between.

This clone was detected only once. The V gene is TRBV7-2, the J gene TRBJ1-4, with no clear D. From germline, CDR1 is SGHTA and CDR2 FQGNSA. V was trimmed by 1 base and J by 7 bases, leaving 13 bases between them. This CDR3 spans 15 amino acids. The CDR3 loop reads CASSLGGSRGEKLFF. The CDR3 DNA is TGTGCCAGCAGCTTAGGAGGGTCGAGAGGTGAAAAACTGTTTTTT. Supplemented by reference TRBV7-2 and TRBJ1-4, the full variable domain reads GAGVSQSPSNKVTEKGKDVELRCDPISGHTALYWYRQSLGQGLEFLIYFQGNSAPDKSGLPSDRFSAERTGGSVSTLTIQRTQQEDSAVYLCASSLGGSRGEKLFFGSGTQLSVL.

The J gene is TRBJ1-5, the V gene TRBV28; no reliable D call. CDR1 and CDR2 from the germline V gene are MDHEN and SYDVKM. The CDR3 has 16 residues. Trimming cost V 5 bases and J 0 bases, with 14 bases left between them. As DNA, the CDR3 is TGTGCCAGCAGTCTCCGTGAGCGAAATAGCAATCAGCCCCAGCATTTT. Protein sequence: CASSLRERNSNQPQHF. Based on the CDR3 plus reference TRBV28 and TRBJ1-5, the full variable domain is DVKVTQSSRYLVKRTGEKVFLECVQDMDHENMFWYRQDPGLGLRLIYFSYDVKMKEKGDIPEGYSVSREKKERFSLILESASTNQTSMYLCASSLRERNSNQPQHFGDGTRLSIL.